Below, 30 T cell receptor beta chains from the same sample are listed, as sequenced in a study of radiation and T cells in renal cell carcinoma. Clones were sequenced by immunoSEQ multiplex PCR, and TCRdb holds only the in-frame ones, with some missing. The top ten clones hold around 28% of a sample with about 49,000 clones, around three quarters of them seen once. Sample time point: blood 2 weeks post-SBRT. Treatment meaning: 15 Gy SBRT to primary tumor, nephrectomy 4 weeks later. The sequences come from blood, collected from a patient whose treatment included radiotherapy and nephrectomy. All receptors derive from a woman in her 70s with renal cell carcinoma.

V gene TRBV7-7 combines with J gene TRBJ2-2, with D possibly matching TRBD1 (6 bases). V lost 1 base and J 6 bases, leaving 9 bases between the germline ends. Germline V gene lookup returns CDR1 SSHAT and CDR2 FNYEAQ (reference sequence). The CDR3 spans 14 residues. CDR3 DNA: TGTGCCAGCAGCTTAGGTCAGGGGTCCGGGGAGCTGTTTTTT. Translated: CASSLGQGSGELFF.

This clone turned up a few times. The genes are TRBV6-6 and TRBJ1-5; 7 bases are shared with TRBD1. CDR1 is MNHNY, CDR2 SVGAGI, per germline (reference sequence). After removal of 7 bases from V and 4 bases from J, the junction contained 7 bases not matched to a gene. This CDR3 is built from 14 residues. The CDR3 nucleotides are TGTGCCAGCAATTGGGACAGCGGTAATCAGCCCCAGCATTTT. Its translation is CASNWDSGNQPQHF.

The chain has TRBV28 and TRBJ1-4; TRBD1 is a possible D gene (5 bases). The germline gives CDR1 MDHEN, CDR2 SYDVKM. Trimming took off 7 bases at V and 10 bases at J, with 19 bases between the two ends. The CDR3 totals 14 residues. CDR3 amino acids: CASTLGQGLGKLFF. CDR3 nucleotide sequence: TGTGCCAGCACCCTGGGGCAGGGACTAGGAAAACTGTTTTTT. Together with reference TRBV28 and TRBJ1-4, the CDR3 gives the full variable domain: DVKVTQSSRYLVKRTGEKVFLECVQDMDHENMFWYRQDPGLGLRLIYFSYDVKMKEKGDIPEGYSVSREKKERFSLILESASTNQTSMYLCASTLGQGLGKLFFGSGTQLSVL.

V usage is TRBV7-8 and J usage is TRBJ2-7; 8 bases align to TRBD2. V lost 7 bases, J lost 2 bases, and 13 bases stayed unmatched. The germline V gene encodes CDR1 SGHVS and CDR2 FQNEAQ. The length of the CDR3 is 16 residues. CDR3 region: CASTKKGGLETYEQYF. The CDR3 DNA sequence: TGTGCCAGCACGAAAAAGGGGGGACTAGAGACCTACGAGCAGTACTTC.

There are a few counts of this clone. The genes are TRBV20-1 and TRBJ2-5; D is ambiguous. Per germline, CDR1 DFQATT and CDR2 SNEGSKA (reference sequence). This CDR3 is 11 amino acids long. Trimming shortened V by 2 bases and J by 4 bases, and 5 bases separated the two germline ends. The CDR3, as DNA: TGCAGTGCTAGATTCCCAGAGACCCAGTACTTC. Protein sequence: CSARFPETQYF.

This clone was found a few times. V gene TRBV6-5 combines with J gene TRBJ2-7, with D maybe TRBD1 (6 bases). Germline V lookup: CDR1 MNHEY, CDR2 SVGAGI. The CDR3 covers 15 residues. V lost 0 bases and J lost 4, with 13 bases in between. CDR3 nucleotide sequence: TGTGCCAGCAGTTACTCGTACGTCAGGGGTTACGAGCAGTACTTC. Residues: CASSYSYVRGYEQYF.

This chain uses TRBV2 with TRBJ2-1; unclear D gene. Trimming stripped 2 bases from V and 6 bases from J, with 2 bases between. This CDR3 comprises 11 residues. The V gene's germline CDR1 is SNHLY and CDR2 FYNNEI. CDR3 residues: CASSELNEQFF. For the CDR3, the DNA is TGTGCCAGCAGTGAACTCAATGAGCAGTTCTTC.

V usage is TRBV21-1 and J usage is TRBJ2-7; the table's D gene call, TRBD2, was not cross checked with the DNA. TRBV21-1 is given as a pseudogene. The CDR3 length is 17 residues. CDR3 in amino acids: CASSKAKSSETPKGQYF. The DNA for the CDR3 is TGTGCCAGCAGCAAAGCTAAGTCTAGCGAAACGCCTAAGGGGCAGTACTTC.

The rearrangement joins TRBV6-6 to TRBJ2-1; the D gene is possibly TRBD2 (6 bases). Germline CDR1 reads MNHNY; CDR2 reads SVGAGI (reference sequence). The CDR3 runs 13 residues. With 6 bases removed from V and 10 bases from J, the gap between germline ends came to 16 bases. CDR3 DNA: TGTGCCAGCAGACCTCAACTAGCATCCGAGCAGTTCTTC. Protein sequence: CASRPQLASEQFF.

The chain couples TRBV5-1 to TRBJ2-2; perhaps TRBD2 as D (6 bases). The germline gives CDR1 SGHRS, CDR2 YFSETQ. This CDR3 has 15 amino acids. Trimming removed 2 bases from V and 4 bases from J, with 12 bases in between. CDR3 amino acids: CASSLNGEATGELFF. CDR3 coding DNA: TGCGCCAGCAGCTTAAACGGGGAGGCCACCGGGGAGCTGTTTTTT.

The CDR3 DNA follows: TGCGCCAGCAGTCGGGGGCAGGGAGTTACCTACGAGCAGTACTTC. Encoded protein: CASSRGQGVTYEQYF. V is TRBV5-1 and J is TRBJ2-7; perhaps D is TRBD1 or TRBD2 (6 bases each). Germline V gene sequence: CDR1 SGHRS, CDR2 YFSETQ. This CDR3 region has 15 residues. V was cut by 5 bases and J by 2 bases, with 17 bases left in between.

This clone appeared a few times. The V call is TRBV25-1, the J call TRBJ1-2, with D maybe TRBD1 (5 bases). Germline V gives CDR1 MGHDK, CDR2 SYGVNS. Trimming took 4 bases from V and 2 from J, leaving 14 bases between them. The CDR3 has 15 residues. For the CDR3, the DNA is TGTGCCAGCAGTGCGCTGGGGGACGGAAACTATGGCTACACCTTC. Protein sequence: CASSALGDGNYGYTF.

The gene calls are TRBV5-1 and TRBJ2-3; no clear D. This CDR3 has 15 amino acids. V lost 0 bases and J lost 5, with 13 bases in between. Germline CDR1 reads SGHRS; CDR2 reads YFSETQ. The CDR3 spells CASSLVDIRQDTQYF. CDR3 coding DNA: TGCGCCAGCAGCTTGGTCGACATTAGGCAAGATACGCAGTATTTT.

The chain uses TRBV27 and TRBJ2-7, with D maybe TRBD2 (6 bases). CDR3 length: 14 residues. Trimming cost V 5 bases and J 2 bases, with 13 bases left between them. Germline CDR1 and CDR2: MNHEY and SMNVEV (reference sequence). Here the CDR3 reads CASSRTTRAYEQYF. The CDR3 DNA follows: TGTGCCAGCAGTCGCACGACTAGGGCCTACGAGCAGTACTTC.

This chain uses TRBV5-1 with TRBJ1-2; TRBD1 matches 10 bases. The V and J ends lost 3 bases and 4 bases, in that order; junction bases with no gene match: 6. The CDR3 is 15 residues long. Germline V gene data show CDR1 as SGHRS and CDR2 as YFSETQ. Written as DNA, the CDR3 is TGCGCCAGCAGCTGGGACAGGGGCGACGGCTATGGCTACACCTTC. Its translation: CASSWDRGDGYGYTF.

The V and J genes are TRBV9 and TRBJ1-2; D gene unclear. Trimming stripped 4 bases from V and 6 bases from J, with 16 bases between. In germline, CDR1 is SGDLS, CDR2 YYNGEE. The CDR3 runs 14 residues. CDR3 nucleotides: TGTGCCAGCAGCCCCCTAGGTACAGCGGATGGCTACACCTTC. Residues: CASSPLGTADGYTF.

This clone has a handful of counts. This chain links TRBV7-9 with TRBJ2-2; no definite D call. This CDR3 is 14 amino acids long. Germline V lookup: CDR1 SEHNR, CDR2 FQNEAQ (reference sequence). V gave up 4 bases and J gave up 1 base, with 7 bases separating them. The CDR3 DNA is TGTGCCAGCAGCTCTCAAGGGAACACCGGGGAGCTGTTTTTT. It translates to CASSSQGNTGELFF.

V gene TRBV4-1 combines with J gene TRBJ1-2; 7 nucleotides line up with TRBD1. The CDR3 has 15 residues. J lost 4 bases, V lost 1 base, and 6 bases had no gene match. Germline CDR1 reads MGHRA; CDR2 reads YSYEKL. DNA of the CDR3: TGCGCCAGCAGCCAAGGACAGGGCTTTGTCTATGGCTACACCTTC. This gives the protein CASSQGQGFVYGYTF.

The genes are TRBV28 and TRBJ2-7, with D possibly called TRBD1 or TRBD2 (6 bases each). CDR3 length: 12 amino acids. Per the germline V gene, CDR1 is MDHEN and CDR2 is SYDVKM. V shed 2 bases and J shed 6 bases, with 8 bases lying between them. The CDR3 sequence is CASSLKGGEQYF. The DNA of the CDR3 is TGTGCCAGCAGTTTAAAGGGGGGCGAGCAGTACTTC.

This clone was observed a few times. V usage is TRBV7-7 and J usage is TRBJ2-1; 7 nucleotides align to TRBD1. The CDR3 is 14 residues long. The V gene's germline CDR1 is SSHAT and CDR2 FNYEAQ (reference sequence). The ends lost 5 bases at V and 6 bases at J; junction bases unmatched: 7. The CDR3 is CASSRDSETNEQFF. The CDR3 region has the DNA TGTGCCAGCAGCCGGGACAGCGAAACCAATGAGCAGTTCTTC.

The chain couples TRBV2 to TRBJ2-1, with TRBD1 matching over 7 bases. In germline, CDR1 is SNHLY, CDR2 FYNNEI. V shed 10 bases and J 5 bases; nucleotides not matched to a gene: 11. CDR3 length equals 14 residues. Written as DNA, the CDR3 is TGTGCCACAAAACCCGGGACAGACCACAATGAGCAGTTCTTC. Translation gives CATKPGTDHNEQFF.

This chain connects TRBV7-9 to TRBJ1-1; D possibly corresponds to TRBD1 (5 bases). Looked up from germline, CDR1 is SEHNR and CDR2 is FQNEAQ (reference sequence). Trimming took 5 bases from V and 0 from J, leaving 10 bases between them. This CDR3 comprises 14 residues. The CDR3 DNA is TGTGCCAGCAGCCCGGACACTTTGAACACTGAAGCTTTCTTT. As protein: CASSPDTLNTEAFF. The full variable domain, rest sourced from reference TRBV7-9 and TRBJ1-1, is DTGVSQNPRHKITKRGQNVTFRCDPISEHNRLYWYRQTLGQGPEFLTYFQNEAQLEKSRLLSDRFSAERPKGSFSTLEIQRTEQGDSAMYLCASSPDTLNTEAFFGQGTRLTVV.

CDR3 in amino acids: CASSQGYGVSYEQYF. As DNA, the CDR3 is TGCGCCAGCAGCCAAGGTTACGGCGTATCCTACGAGCAGTACTTC. The J gene is TRBJ2-7, the V gene TRBV4-3; the D is unclear. This CDR3 is built from 15 residues. Trimming took 1 base from V and 1 from J, leaving 11 bases between them. Germline V lookup: CDR1 LGHNA, CDR2 YSLEER.

The chain recombines TRBV6-5 with TRBJ1-6; no clear D gene. Germline V lookup: CDR1 MNHEY, CDR2 SVGAGI. Deletions cut 5 bases from V and 8 bases from J, with 13 bases between. The CDR3 is made up of 14 amino acids. CDR3 coding DNA: TGTGCCAGCAGTCCCGTGGAAGTCGATTCACCCCTCCACTTT. Its protein is CASSPVEVDSPLHF.

This clone was observed a single time. V and J are TRBV23-1 and TRBJ1-5; D possibly corresponds to TRBD1 (6 bases). TRBV23-1 is assigned to the ORF class and has an uncertain function. The CDR3 length is 14 residues. The V end lost 2 bases, the J end lost 7 bases, and 12 bases lay between the germline ends. CDR3 amino acids: CASSQLQGRQPQHF. The CDR3 nucleotides are TGCGCCAGCAGTCAACTCCAGGGGAGGCAGCCCCAGCATTTT.

This rearrangement joins TRBV7-6 to TRBJ1-4; 7 positions match TRBD1. This CDR3 region has 14 residues. Germline CDR1 reads SGHVS; CDR2 reads FNYEAQ. Unmatched junction bases numbered 9, after V lost 7 bases and J lost 7 bases. CDR3 residues: CASTSRQGGEKLFF. In DNA, the CDR3 is TGTGCCAGCACTTCAAGACAGGGTGGTGAAAAACTGTTTTTT. The full variable domain, with the rest looked up from reference TRBV7-6 and TRBJ1-4, is GAGVSQSPRYKVTKRGQDVALRCDPISGHVSLYWYRQALGQGPEFLTYFNYEAQQDKSGLPNDRFSAERPEGSISTLTIQRTEQRDSAMYRCASTSRQGGEKLFFGSGTQLSVL.

This chain uses TRBV6-1 with TRBJ2-7; the D is unclear. There are 13 residues in the CDR3. The ends were cut back, 3 bases at V and 3 bases at J, with 9 bases in the middle. Germline V gene sequence: CDR1 MNHNS, CDR2 SASEGT. The CDR3 spells CASSESTLYEQYF. Here the CDR3 DNA reads TGTGCCAGCAGTGAGTCTACCCTCTACGAGCAGTACTTC.

Written as DNA, the CDR3 is TGTGCCAGCAGTTACAGGGAACATGGCTACACCTTC. Protein product: CASSYREHGYTF. The V and J genes are TRBV28 and TRBJ1-2; D might be TRBD1 (6 bases). Trimming stripped 4 bases from V and 6 bases from J, with 9 bases between. The CDR3 length is 12 residues. Per germline, CDR1 MDHEN and CDR2 SYDVKM.

The chain employs TRBV5-6 and TRBJ2-5, with D unresolved. Germline values: CDR1 SGHDT, CDR2 YYEEEE. This CDR3 region has 13 residues. Trimming left V 4 bases short and J 5 bases short, with 12 bases between. In nucleotides, the CDR3 is TGTGCCAGCAGCGGAATACCGCGGGAGACCCAGTACTTC. This encodes CASSGIPRETQYF. The full variable domain, rest sourced from reference TRBV5-6 and TRBJ2-5, is DAGVTQSPTHLIKTRGQQVTLRCSPKSGHDTVSWYQQALGQGPQFIFQYYEEEERQRGNFPDRFSGHQFPNYSSELNVNALLLGDSALYLCASSGIPRETQYFGPGTRLLVL.

The rearrangement joins TRBV7-6 to TRBJ1-1, with D unresolved. There are 12 residues in the CDR3. Trimming cost V 2 bases and J 3 bases, with 4 bases left between them. Germline assignment: CDR1 SGHVS and CDR2 FNYEAQ. CDR3 region: CASSLSDTEAFF. In DNA, the CDR3 is TGTGCCAGCAGCTTATCCGACACTGAAGCTTTCTTT.